The 16 T cell receptor beta chains in this list originate from one sample, sequenced in a study of shared clonotypes between healthy human individuals. Here immunoSEQ multiplex PCR was the method, and the copy in TCRdb shows in-frame clones only, minus some. The sample contains more than 1 million clones, about 84% of which appear only once. Sequencing was carried out using memory CD4+ T cells from PBMCs. As for subset: CD45RA-negative fraction. All receptors derive from a man younger than 35 in good health. Some clones in this sample may be carry-over from other donors' samples.

The chain recombines TRBV5-4 with TRBJ2-3, with D maybe TRBD1 (5 bases). The CDR3 has 14 residues. Germline V CDR1 and CDR2: SGHNT, YYREEE (reference sequence). V lost 2 bases to trimming and J lost 1 base, with 8 bases between them. CDR3 loop: CASSFKQGTDTQYF. The DNA for the CDR3 is TGTGCCAGCAGCTTTAAACAGGGCACAGATACGCAGTATTTT.

The CDR3 bases are TGTGCCAGCAGACCTAGCGGGGGAGGACAAGAGACCCAGTACTTC. It specifies CASRPSGGGQETQYF. The V and J genes are TRBV28 and TRBJ2-5, with 10 nucleotides matching TRBD2. The CDR3 is 15 residues long. V lost 6 bases and J lost 2; bases outside the gene matches: 6. Germline loops: CDR1 MDHEN, CDR2 SYDVKM.

The V and J genes are TRBV28 and TRBJ1-4, with D unclear. Germline V CDR1 and CDR2: MDHEN, SYDVKM. This CDR3 comprises 14 residues. Trimming left V 7 bases short and J 7 bases short, with 16 bases between. CDR3 loop: CASNLATAGEKLFF. CDR3 in DNA: TGTGCCAGCAATTTGGCCACGGCGGGTGAAAAACTGTTTTTT.

V gene TRBV7-9 combines with J gene TRBJ1-2; TRBD1 aligns across 10 bases. With 4 bases clipped from V and 5 bases from J, the junction kept 1 base outside the gene matches. The germline CDR1 and CDR2 sequences are SEHNR and FQNEAQ (reference sequence). The CDR3 length is 13 residues. CDR3 nucleotides: TGTGCCAGCAGCTCGGGACAGGGGTATGGCTACACCTTC. Protein sequence: CASSSGQGYGYTF.

The table lists this clone with many counts. The chain uses TRBV19 and TRBJ1-5; tentative D call: TRBD1 (5 bases). The CDR3 contains 14 residues. The V gene's germline CDR1 is LNHDA and CDR2 SQIVND (reference sequence). V was cut by 0 bases and J by 10 bases, with 13 bases left in between. The CDR3 loop is CASSIDRDLKPQHF. As DNA, the CDR3 is TGTGCCAGTAGTATAGACAGGGACTTGAAACCCCAGCATTTT.

The sample holds one count of this clone. The rearrangement joins TRBV5-4 to TRBJ2-1; 8 bases match TRBD2. J gave up 5 bases and V 2 bases, and 3 bases lay outside the gene matches. CDR1 SGHNT and CDR2 YYREEE come from the germline V gene (reference sequence). The CDR3 is 14 residues long. The CDR3 reads CASSFPRGDNEQFF. The CDR3, as DNA: TGTGCCAGCAGCTTTCCGCGGGGGGACAATGAGCAGTTCTTC.

This clone was observed once. The chain recombines TRBV25-1 with TRBJ2-7; TRBD1 matches at 10 bases. V shed 8 bases, J shed 4 bases, and the junction held 8 bases outside the gene matches. The CDR3 covers 14 residues. In germline, CDR1 is MGHDK, CDR2 SYGVNS. The CDR3: CASGTGQGVYEQYF. In nucleotides, the CDR3 is TGTGCCAGCGGGACTGGACAGGGGGTATACGAGCAGTACTTC.

The chain uses TRBV7-3 and TRBJ2-3; TRBD1 aligns across 7 bases. Germline V CDR1 and CDR2: SGHTA, FQGTGA. The CDR3 spans 14 residues. The junction had 6 bases not matched to a gene; V was cut back by 5 bases and J by 4 bases. The CDR3 nucleotides read TGTGCCAGCAGCCCTGGGACAGCTGCAGATACGCAGTATTTT. It specifies CASSPGTAADTQYF.

The rearrangement joins TRBV30 to TRBJ1-1; TRBD1 matches at 7 bases. Germline V lookup: CDR1 GTSNPN, CDR2 SVGIG (reference sequence). The CDR3 totals 12 residues. The trim removed 3 bases at V and 6 bases at J, leaving 4 bases unmatched. CDR3 loop: CAWRGTASEAFF. DNA for the CDR3: TGTGCCTGGAGGGGGACAGCATCTGAAGCTTTCTTT.

The J gene is TRBJ2-7, the V gene TRBV7-2; D is unresolved. Germline CDR1 SGHTA, CDR2 FQGNSA. The CDR3 has 14 amino acids. Trimming left V 5 bases short and J 2 bases short, with 13 bases between. The CDR3 here is CASSLGPVAYEQYF. In nucleotides, the CDR3 is TGTGCCAGCAGCCTAGGGCCCGTCGCCTACGAGCAGTACTTC.

The DNA of the CDR3 is TGTGCCAGTAGTATACCGGGACTAGCGGGAGTTAATGAGCAGTTCTTC. This translates into CASSIPGLAGVNEQFF. The chain employs TRBV19 and TRBJ2-1, with 14 bases fitting TRBD2. The germline gives CDR1 LNHDA, CDR2 SQIVND (reference sequence). The CDR3 contains 16 residues. Trimming took 2 bases from V and 7 from J; bases not matched to a gene: 4.

This chain uses TRBV7-3 with TRBJ2-5; 7 nucleotides agree with TRBD2. The germline V gene has CDR1 SGHTA and CDR2 FQGTGA. The ends lost 5 bases at V and 4 bases at J; junction bases unmatched: 10. CDR3 length: 15 residues. CDR3 coding DNA: TGTGCCAGCAGCAACAGCGGGAACGGAAGAGAGACCCAGTACTTC. Protein sequence: CASSNSGNGRETQYF.

CDR3 sequence (DNA): TGCGCCAGCAGCGGGATGACAGATACGCAGTATTTT. It yields the protein CASSGMTDTQYF. The chain combines TRBV10-1 with TRBJ2-3; TRBD2 might be the D (5 bases). Germline CDR1 WNHNN, CDR2 SYGVQD (reference sequence). The CDR3 has 12 amino acids. V was shortened by 6 bases and J by 3 bases, with 7 bases between the two germline ends.

The V and J genes are TRBV28 and TRBJ1-1, with D possibly matching TRBD1 (5 bases). The CDR3 spans 18 residues. The germline V gene encodes CDR1 MDHEN and CDR2 SYDVKM. The V end was cut by 4 bases, the J end by 0 bases, with 21 bases between. The CDR3 is CASSSPFEGLKLNTEAFF. The CDR3 DNA is TGTGCCAGCAGTTCTCCCTTCGAGGGGCTCAAACTGAACACTGAAGCTTTCTTT.

The chain is built from TRBV28 and TRBJ1-1, with 9 bases aligning to TRBD1. Germline lookup yields CDR1 MDHEN and CDR2 SYDVKM. This CDR3 comprises 13 residues. V lost 8 bases to trimming and J lost 9 bases; unmatched junction nucleotides: 10. The CDR3 is CASLDRGLFQAFF. CDR3 DNA: TGTGCCAGCTTGGACAGGGGACTATTCCAAGCTTTCTTT.

This chain connects TRBV7-9 to TRBJ2-5; D uncertain. Germline loops: CDR1 SEHNR, CDR2 FQNEAQ (reference sequence). The CDR3 runs 15 residues. Between the trimmed V and J ends, which lost 5 bases and 5 bases, there was a span of 18 bases. CDR3 bases: TGTGCCAGCAGCACAGTCCCCGCCCCCGGGGAGACCCAGTACTTC. This encodes CASSTVPAPGETQYF.